The text below deals with one T cell receptor (beta chain). No cognate antigen has been identified for it. Per-nucleotide qualities are absent, and no much larger clonotype sits a single base away. The data originate from a study of control samples from healthy donors and cancer patients (dated by TCRdb to 2019 to 2021). Library creation used the immunoSEQ multiplex PCR assay. TCRdb stores this immuneACCESS table with in-frame sequences only. Part of the clones is absent; in the studies checked, under half of the shortfall reflects unresolved V genes, and no reason is known for the rest. The sample data list 130,000 or so clones, and around nine tenths of these were observed just once. Roughly 3.2% of the sample is in the top ten clones. The CDR3 starts with the cysteine, ends with the phenylalanine, and has 16 residues. Only the CDR3 DNA stays, 48 bases, in frame from base 1. The germline V gene sets CDR1 to KGHDR and CDR2 to SFDVKD. V and J are truncated by 3 bases and 4 bases respectively, leaving an intervening sequence of 16 bases.

The sequence came from a man aged 50 to 59 in good health. The V and J genes are TRBV24-1 and TRBJ2-3; TRBD1 is possibly the D segment (6 matching bases). Sequencing was performed on blood. CDR3 region: CATSDEQGWGPDTQYF. At the DNA level, the sequence is TGTGCCACCAGTGATGAACAGGGTTGGGGGCCAGATACGCAGTATTTT.